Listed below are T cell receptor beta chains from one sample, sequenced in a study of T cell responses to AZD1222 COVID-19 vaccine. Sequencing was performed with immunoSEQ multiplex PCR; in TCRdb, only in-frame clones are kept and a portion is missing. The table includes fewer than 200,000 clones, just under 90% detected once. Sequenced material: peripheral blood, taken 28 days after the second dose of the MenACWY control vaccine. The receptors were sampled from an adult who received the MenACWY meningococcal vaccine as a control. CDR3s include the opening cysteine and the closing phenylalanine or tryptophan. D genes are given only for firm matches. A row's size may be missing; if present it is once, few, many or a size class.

CDR3nt: TGCAGTGCTAGTCTAGCGTTTCCCCTTAGCTCCTACAATGAGCAGTTCTTC
CDR3aa: CSASLAFPLSSYNEQFF
abundance: NA
j_gene: TRBJ2-1
v_gene: TRBV20-1
d_gene: NA

CDR3nt: TGTGCCAGCAGCCAGGGACAGGGGCCTGTTGAAGCTTTCTTT
CDR3aa: CASSQGQGPVEAFF
abundance: NA
j_gene: TRBJ1-1
v_gene: TRBV7-9
d_gene: TRBD1

CDR3nt: TGTGCCAGCAGTTATCGCGCAACCGAAGGCTACACCTTC
CDR3aa: CASSYRATEGYTF
abundance: NA
j_gene: TRBJ1-2
v_gene: TRBV12-3/TRBV12-4
d_gene: NA

CDR3nt: TGTGCCAGCAGTGCTCCGAACACCGGGGAGCTGTTTTTT
CDR3aa: CASSAPNTGELFF
abundance: NA
j_gene: TRBJ2-2
v_gene: TRBV6-6
d_gene: NA

CDR3nt: TGTGCCAGCAGCCCCCCAGACAGAGCCTCGGGTGGCTACACCTTC
CDR3aa: CASSPPDRASGGYTF
abundance: NA
j_gene: TRBJ1-2
v_gene: TRBV7-3
d_gene: NA

CDR3nt: TGTGCCAGCAGCTACCAATCGGATCAGCCCCAGCATTTT
CDR3aa: CASSYQSDQPQHF
abundance: NA
j_gene: TRBJ1-5
v_gene: TRBV7-8
d_gene: NA

CDR3nt: TGTGCCAGCAGTTACGGACAGGGGAAGCGGGAGCCCTCAGATACGCAGTATTTT
CDR3aa: CASSYGQGKREPSDTQYF
abundance: NA
j_gene: TRBJ2-3
v_gene: TRBV28
d_gene: NA

CDR3nt: TGTGCCAGCAGCCCACTTGGACAGTCGAATGAAAAACTGTTTTTT
CDR3aa: CASSPLGQSNEKLFF
abundance: NA
j_gene: TRBJ1-4
v_gene: TRBV6-2/TRBV6-3
d_gene: NA

CDR3nt: TGTGCCAGCAGTTTCCACGGGATGAACACTGAAGCTTTCTTT
CDR3aa: CASSFHGMNTEAFF
abundance: NA
j_gene: TRBJ1-1
v_gene: TRBV28
d_gene: NA

CDR3nt: TGTGCCAGCAGCCCCCATTTGGGAACCGGGGAGCTGTTTTTT
CDR3aa: CASSPHLGTGELFF
abundance: NA
j_gene: TRBJ2-2
v_gene: TRBV9
d_gene: NA

CDR3nt: TGTGCCACCAGTAAGACAGGGGCCGGCAACACTGAAGCTTTCTTT
CDR3aa: CATSKTGAGNTEAFF
abundance: once
j_gene: TRBJ1-1
v_gene: TRBV24-1
d_gene: TRBD1

CDR3nt: TGTGCCAGCAGTTACCTAGTCGGGCTCGGCGAGCAGTACTTC
CDR3aa: CASSYLVGLGEQYF
abundance: NA
j_gene: TRBJ2-7
v_gene: TRBV6-2/TRBV6-3
d_gene: NA

CDR3nt: TGCAGTGCTAGTGGCAGGGGGATTAGCTCTGGGGCCAACGTCCTGACTTTC
CDR3aa: CSASGRGISSGANVLTF
abundance: NA
j_gene: TRBJ2-6
v_gene: TRBV20-1
d_gene: TRBD1

CDR3nt: TGTGCCTGGAGCGGGCAGGTGAACACTGAAGCTTTCTTT
CDR3aa: CAWSGQVNTEAFF
abundance: NA
j_gene: TRBJ1-1
v_gene: TRBV30
d_gene: NA

CDR3nt: TGTGCCAGCAGTTATACTGGAAACACCATATATTTT
CDR3aa: CASSYTGNTIYF
abundance: once
j_gene: TRBJ1-3
v_gene: TRBV6-2/TRBV6-3
d_gene: NA

CDR3nt: TGTGCCACCAGCAGAGGGGCGGGTAGCAATCAGCCCCAGCATTTT
CDR3aa: CATSRGAGSNQPQHF
abundance: NA
j_gene: TRBJ1-5
v_gene: TRBV15
d_gene: NA

CDR3nt: TGTGCCAGCCAGACGGGACCACAAGAGACCCAGTACTTC
CDR3aa: CASQTGPQETQYF
abundance: NA
j_gene: TRBJ2-5
v_gene: TRBV7-2
d_gene: NA

CDR3nt: TGCGCCAGCAGCCAAGATTATAGGACAGGGTTTCAGCCCCAGCATTTT
CDR3aa: CASSQDYRTGFQPQHF
abundance: NA
j_gene: TRBJ1-5
v_gene: TRBV4-1
d_gene: TRBD1

CDR3nt: TGTGCCAGCAGCTCATATCAGACAGGATACACTGAAGCTTTCTTT
CDR3aa: CASSSYQTGYTEAFF
abundance: NA
j_gene: TRBJ1-1
v_gene: TRBV3-1/TRBV3-2
d_gene: NA

CDR3nt: TGTGCCAGCAGTGACTCAGGAAATCAGCCCCAGCATTTT
CDR3aa: CASSDSGNQPQHF
abundance: NA
j_gene: TRBJ1-5
v_gene: TRBV6-5
d_gene: NA